This TCR beta chain was documented in a study of PD-1 blockade in classical Hodgkin lymphoma. Trimming took 3 bases from V and 0 from J; bases not matched to a gene: 8. The CDR3 runs to 18 residues. In germline, CDR1 is MGHRA, CDR2 YSYEKL. TCRdb keeps only in-frame clones here, not all; method: immunoSEQ multiplex PCR. The table shows some 43,000 clones, with around 83% occurring only once. This clone was recorded only once. Brentuximab vedotin exposure varied among the patients, all of whom had relapsed after autologous stem cell transplantation. Relapsed/refractory classical Hodgkin lymphoma patients had complete, partial or progressive responses.

This clonotype was sampled from a human donor with classical Hodgkin lymphoma. The sample in question was peripheral blood mononuclear cells (PBMCs), obtained before the second cycle of nivolumab. The chain couples TRBV4-1 to TRBJ2-6; 7 positions agree with TRBD1. CDR3 loop: CASSHTGATLSGANVLTF. Written as DNA, the CDR3 is TGCGCCAGCAGCCACACAGGGGCCACCCTCTCTGGGGCCAACGTCCTGACTTTC.